One T cell receptor beta chain is described in this entry. What this receptor recognizes is not known. The record has no base qualities; no much larger clone is one base away. A FACSAria II was used to sort memory CD4+ T cells, defined as single viable CD3+CD4+CD8-CD45RO+ cells. CMV serostatus was determined using a Roche Elecsys assay that detects serum IgG against CMV pp150, pp28, p38 and p52. After thawing, total CD4+ T cells were enriched by positive selection with CD4 magnetic microbeads. The samples came from a different study that was designed specifically to examine the CD4+ T cell memory repertoire. Peripheral blood mononuclear cells were isolated and cryopreserved according to standard operating procedures, and serum was kept at -80 degrees C. CD3-PerCP (BW264/56), CD4-APC (RPA-T4), CD45RO-PE (UCHT1) and CD8-Pacific Orange (3B5) antibodies were used for staining, and non-viable cells were excluded with Sytox blue.

The Quick-DNA Microprep Kit was used to extract genomic DNA from the sorted cells. TCRbeta DNA was amplified with the immunoSEQ hsTCRbeta kit following the manufacturer's protocol. TCRbeta libraries were sequenced on an Illumina MiSeq instrument. Per the authors' processing: Once out-of-frame sequences had been removed, 2,204,828 distinct TCRbeta sequences were left, which works out to an average of around 70,000 per individual. Two values were used to score each individual: the count of some 150 previously reported CMV-associated TCRbeta sequences and the total count of productive distinct TCRbeta sequences. A beta-binomial model was reimplemented in Python, and random forests from scikit-learn, run with default parameters, were trained on data from the US cohort. On the Belgian cohort, classifier performance was reported as the median AUC, along with percentile confidence intervals, across 10,000 bootstrap iterations. Entries here come from immuneACCESS through TCRdb and include only in-frame sequences with V and J called. Some clones fail to appear in such tables; in the studies checked, an unresolved V gene covers under half of the shortfall, and the cause of the remainder is unknown. The DNA was the basis for D and trimming; V, J and clone size are from that table. Within this sample are over 40,000 clones, with over 65% of them counted one time only. In total, the top ten clones hold approximately 0.55% of the sample.

The record originates from a study of memory CD4+ T cells and cytomegalovirus serostatus (dated by TCRdb to between 2018 and 2021). About the study as a whole: The cohort comprised around 35 healthy Belgian adults, 9 CMV seropositive and 24 CMV seronegative. To replicate a published TCR-based CMV serostatus classifier, the researchers sequenced the CD4+ memory TCRbeta repertoires of a Belgian cohort whose cytomegalovirus serostatus was known.

V and J are truncated by 4 bases and 0 bases respectively, leaving an intervening sequence of 10 bases. The germline V gene yields SGHDT for CDR1 and YYEEEE for CDR2. The CDR3 spans 15 residues, from the cysteine through the phenylalanine. Here the CDR3 DNA is all that survives: 45 bases in frame from base 1. Study-wide findings and limitations: CMV serostatus prediction reached a median bootstrapped AUC of roughly 0.96 with the original framework and just under 0.93 with a US-trained random forest. The original-framework classifier achieved a median bootstrapped AUC of 0.95 with a 95% CI of 0.76-1.00 on the Belgian cohort. Only CD4+CD45RO+ memory cells were sequenced, unlike the original study, which covered naive and memory CD4+ and CD8+ populations. The results were read as suggesting that the CMV-associated TCR signature is, for the most part, present in the CD4+ memory repertoire. Of around 160 previously reported CMV-associated TCRbeta sequences, about 72 appeared in the CD4+ memory repertoires, each in one to five individuals.

The chain couples TRBV5-6 to TRBJ2-2; no confident D gene assignment can be made. The TCR sequence derives from an adult in good health and CMV-seronegative. Sequenced input: memory CD4+ T cells from blood. The CDR3 is CASSLSTANTGELFF. Here is the DNA: TGTGCCAGCAGCCTATCAACAGCGAACACCGGGGAGCTGTTTTTT.